This T cell receptor (beta chain) was captured in a study of T cells and Merkel cell carcinoma outcomes. Assay: immunoSEQ multiplex PCR; the TCRdb copy retains only in-frame clones and omits some. The data hold 15,000 to 25,000 clones, with about four fifths observed a single time. This CDR3 has 14 residues. V lost 0 bases to trimming and J lost 10 bases, with 15 bases between them. The germline V gene has CDR1 SGHRS and CDR2 YFSETQ. The material sequenced was tumor tissue from Merkel cell carcinoma. The gene calls are TRBV5-1 and TRBJ2-3; D is possibly TRBD2 (5 bases). The origin of this receptor is a human donor with Merkel cell carcinoma. The CDR3 nucleotides are TGCGCCAGCAGCTTGGGGGCTAGCACGATGGCGCAGTATTTT. Amino acid sequence: CASSLGASTMAQYF.